This T cell receptor (beta chain) was found in a study of shared clonotypes between healthy human individuals. Study-wide context: Each donor's CD8 memory used one plate, CD8 naive two, each CD4 subset three.

V dropped 5 bases and J dropped 0; count of bases not matched to a gene: 4. This CDR3 is built from 15 residues. Germline values: CDR1 MDHEN, CDR2 SYDVKM. Deep was the level at which the assay was run. The repertoire was sequenced with immunoSEQ multiplex PCR; TCRdb's copy has only in-frame clones and lacks some. The sample shows roughly 1 million clones, approximately 70% of them seen only once. The receptor was isolated from a man aged 18 to 35 in good health. The sequencing sample was made of memory CD4+ T cells sorted from blood. Subset defined: CD45RA-negative fraction. The V and J genes are TRBV28 and TRBJ1-1; 9 positions agree with TRBD1. The CDR3 nucleotides read TGTGCCAGCAGTAGGGACAGGGCCATGAACACTGAAGCTTTCTTT. This translates into CASSRDRAMNTEAFF.